This T cell receptor beta chain was captured in a study of T cell clonality in common variable immunodeficiency. This clone was found many times. No antigen is known for it. The read comes to an end 3 residues before the CDR3 does, leaving the germline J gene to fill in the end. Method: immunoSEQ multiplex PCR; TCRdb's copy keeps in-frame clones and lacks some. The data show some 38,000 clones, with none appearing a single time. V was trimmed by 3 bases and J by 1 base, leaving 7 bases between them. CDR1 is SGHRS and CDR2 is YFSETQ in the germline V gene. The CDR3 contains 13 residues. Study observations and caveats: CVID subjects showed higher TCRbeta clonality than healthy controls. Compared with controls, CVID subjects had fewer shared TCRbeta clones.

This TCR came from a person aged 18 to 75 in good health. The chain has TRBV5-1 and TRBJ1-1; D is undetermined. The material sequenced was peripheral blood mononuclear cells. The CDR3 sequence is CASSSQRNTEAFF. CDR3 DNA (partial): TGCGCCAGCAGCTCCCAGAGGAACACTGAA. Combining the CDR3 with reference TRBV5-1 and TRBJ1-1 gives the whole variable domain KAGVTQTPRYLIKTRGQQVTLSCSPISGHRSVSWYQQTPGQGLQFLFEYFSETQRNKGNFPGRFSGRQFSNSRSEMNVSTLELGDSALYLCASSSQRNTEAFFGQGTRLTVV.